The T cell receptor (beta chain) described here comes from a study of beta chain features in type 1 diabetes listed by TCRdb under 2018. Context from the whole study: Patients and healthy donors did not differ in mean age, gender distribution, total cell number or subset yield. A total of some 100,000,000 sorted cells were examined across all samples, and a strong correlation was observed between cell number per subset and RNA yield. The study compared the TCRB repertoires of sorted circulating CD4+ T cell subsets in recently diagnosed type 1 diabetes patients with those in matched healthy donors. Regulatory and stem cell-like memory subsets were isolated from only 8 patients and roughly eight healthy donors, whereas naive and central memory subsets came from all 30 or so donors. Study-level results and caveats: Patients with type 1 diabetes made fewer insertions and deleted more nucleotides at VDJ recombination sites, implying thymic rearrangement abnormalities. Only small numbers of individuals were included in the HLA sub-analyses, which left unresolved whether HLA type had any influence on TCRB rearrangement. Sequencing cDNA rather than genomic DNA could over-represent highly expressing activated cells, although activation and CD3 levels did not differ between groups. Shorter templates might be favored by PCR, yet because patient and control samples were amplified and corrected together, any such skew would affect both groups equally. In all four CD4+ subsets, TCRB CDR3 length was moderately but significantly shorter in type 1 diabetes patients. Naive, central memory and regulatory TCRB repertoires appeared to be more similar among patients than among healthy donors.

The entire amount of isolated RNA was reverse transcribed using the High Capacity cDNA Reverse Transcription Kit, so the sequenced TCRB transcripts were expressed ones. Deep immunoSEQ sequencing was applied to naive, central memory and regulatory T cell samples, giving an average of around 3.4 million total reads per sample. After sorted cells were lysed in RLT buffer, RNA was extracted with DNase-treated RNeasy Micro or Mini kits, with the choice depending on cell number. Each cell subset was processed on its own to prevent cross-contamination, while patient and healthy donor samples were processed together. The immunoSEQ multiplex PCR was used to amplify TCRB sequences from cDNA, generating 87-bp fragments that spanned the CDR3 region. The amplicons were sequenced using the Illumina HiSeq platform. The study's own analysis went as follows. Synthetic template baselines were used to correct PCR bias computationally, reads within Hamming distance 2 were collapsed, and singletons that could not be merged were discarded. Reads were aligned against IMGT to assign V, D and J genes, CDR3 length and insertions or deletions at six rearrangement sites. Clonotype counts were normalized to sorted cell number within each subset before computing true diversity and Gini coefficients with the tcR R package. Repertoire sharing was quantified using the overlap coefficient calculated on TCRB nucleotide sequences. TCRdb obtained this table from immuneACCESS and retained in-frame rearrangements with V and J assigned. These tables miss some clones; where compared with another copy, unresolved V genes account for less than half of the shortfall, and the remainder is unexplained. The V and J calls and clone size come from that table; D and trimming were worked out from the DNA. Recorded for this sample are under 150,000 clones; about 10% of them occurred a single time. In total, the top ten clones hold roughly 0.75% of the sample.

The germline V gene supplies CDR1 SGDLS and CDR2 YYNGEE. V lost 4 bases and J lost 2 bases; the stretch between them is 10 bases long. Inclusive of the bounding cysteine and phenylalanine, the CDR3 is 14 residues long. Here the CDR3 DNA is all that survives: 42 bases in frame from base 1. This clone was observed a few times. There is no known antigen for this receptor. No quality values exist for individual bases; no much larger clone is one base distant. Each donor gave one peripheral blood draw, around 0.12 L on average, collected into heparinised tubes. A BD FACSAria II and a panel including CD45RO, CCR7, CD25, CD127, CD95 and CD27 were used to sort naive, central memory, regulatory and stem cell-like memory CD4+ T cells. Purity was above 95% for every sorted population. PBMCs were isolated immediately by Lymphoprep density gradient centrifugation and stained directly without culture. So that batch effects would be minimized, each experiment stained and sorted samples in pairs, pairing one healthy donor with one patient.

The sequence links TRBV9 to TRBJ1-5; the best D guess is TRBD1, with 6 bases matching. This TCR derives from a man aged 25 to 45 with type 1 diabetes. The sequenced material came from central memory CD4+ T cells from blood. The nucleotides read TGTGCCAGCAGCCCACGACAGGGCAATCAGCCCCAGCATTTT. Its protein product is CASSPRQGNQPQHF. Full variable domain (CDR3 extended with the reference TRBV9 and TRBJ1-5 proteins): DSGVTQTPKHLITATGQRVTLRCSPRSGDLSVYWYQQSLDQGLQFLIQYYNGEERAKGNILERFSAQQFPDLHSELNLSSLELGDSALYFCASSPRQGNQPQHFGDGTRLSIL.